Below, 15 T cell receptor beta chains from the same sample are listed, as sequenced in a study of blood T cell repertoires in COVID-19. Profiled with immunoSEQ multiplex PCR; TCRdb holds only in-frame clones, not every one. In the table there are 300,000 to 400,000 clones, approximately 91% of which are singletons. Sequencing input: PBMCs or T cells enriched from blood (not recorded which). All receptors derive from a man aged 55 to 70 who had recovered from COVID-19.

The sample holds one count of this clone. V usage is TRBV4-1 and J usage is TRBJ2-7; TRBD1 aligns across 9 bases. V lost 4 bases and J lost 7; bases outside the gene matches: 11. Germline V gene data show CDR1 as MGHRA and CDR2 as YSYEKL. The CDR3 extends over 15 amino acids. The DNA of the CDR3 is TGCGCCAGCAGCCGTCTCCAGGGACAGGGAAGGGAGCAGTACTTC. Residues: CASSRLQGQGREQYF.

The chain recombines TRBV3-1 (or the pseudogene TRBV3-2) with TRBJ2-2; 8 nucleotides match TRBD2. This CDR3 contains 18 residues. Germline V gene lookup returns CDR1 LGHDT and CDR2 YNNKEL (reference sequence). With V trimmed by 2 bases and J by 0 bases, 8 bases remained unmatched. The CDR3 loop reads CASSQPGGTTANTGELFF. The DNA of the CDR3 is TGTGCCAGCAGCCAACCGGGAGGGACCACCGCGAACACCGGGGAGCTGTTTTTT.

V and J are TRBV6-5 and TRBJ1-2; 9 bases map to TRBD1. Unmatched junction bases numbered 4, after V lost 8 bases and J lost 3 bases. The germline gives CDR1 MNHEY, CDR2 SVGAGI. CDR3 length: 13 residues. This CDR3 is CASSRTGDYGYTF. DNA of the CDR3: TGTGCCAGCTCACGGACAGGGGACTATGGCTACACCTTC.

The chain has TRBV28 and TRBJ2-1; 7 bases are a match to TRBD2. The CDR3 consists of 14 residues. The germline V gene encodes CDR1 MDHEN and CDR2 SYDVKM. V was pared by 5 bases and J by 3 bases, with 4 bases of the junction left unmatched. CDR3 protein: CASSPPSGYNEQFF. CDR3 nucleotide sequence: TGTGCCAGCAGTCCTCCTAGCGGCTACAATGAGCAGTTCTTC.

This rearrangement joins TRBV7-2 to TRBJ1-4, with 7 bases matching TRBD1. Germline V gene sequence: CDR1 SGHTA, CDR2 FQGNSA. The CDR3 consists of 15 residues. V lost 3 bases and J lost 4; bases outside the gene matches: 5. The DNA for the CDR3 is TGTGCCAGCAGCTTTATGGCAGGGGGTAATGAAAAACTGTTTTTT. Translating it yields CASSFMAGGNEKLFF. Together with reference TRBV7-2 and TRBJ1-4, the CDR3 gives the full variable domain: GAGVSQSPSNKVTEKGKDVELRCDPISGHTALYWYRQSLGQGLEFLIYFQGNSAPDKSGLPSDRFSAERTGGSVSTLTIQRTQQEDSAVYLCASSFMAGGNEKLFFGSGTQLSVL.

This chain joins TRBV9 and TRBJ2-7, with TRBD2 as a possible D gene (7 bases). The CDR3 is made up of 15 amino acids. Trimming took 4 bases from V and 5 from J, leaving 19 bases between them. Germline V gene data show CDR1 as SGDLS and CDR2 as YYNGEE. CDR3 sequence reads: CASSRIGGEANEQYF. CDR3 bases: TGTGCCAGCAGCAGAATAGGGGGGGAGGCCAACGAGCAGTACTTC.

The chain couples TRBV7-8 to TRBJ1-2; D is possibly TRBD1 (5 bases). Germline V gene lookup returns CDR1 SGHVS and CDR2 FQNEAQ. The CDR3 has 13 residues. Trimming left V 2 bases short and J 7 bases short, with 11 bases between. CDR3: CASSLWTRVGYTF. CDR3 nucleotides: TGTGCCAGCAGCTTATGGACCAGGGTTGGCTACACCTTC.

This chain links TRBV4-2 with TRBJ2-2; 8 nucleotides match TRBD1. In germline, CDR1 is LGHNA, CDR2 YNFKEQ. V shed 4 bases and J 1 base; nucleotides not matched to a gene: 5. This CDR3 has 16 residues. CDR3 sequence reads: CASSLMTGVNTGELFF. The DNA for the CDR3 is TGTGCCAGCAGCCTAATGACAGGGGTGAACACCGGGGAGCTGTTTTTT.

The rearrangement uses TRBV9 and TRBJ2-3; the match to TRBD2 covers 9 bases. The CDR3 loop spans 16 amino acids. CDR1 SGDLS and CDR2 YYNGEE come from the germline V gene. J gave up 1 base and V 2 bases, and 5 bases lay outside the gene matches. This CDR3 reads CASSVYLAGRTDTQYF. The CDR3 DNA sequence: TGTGCCAGCAGCGTGTACCTAGCGGGACGCACAGATACGCAGTATTTT.

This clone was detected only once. The CDR3 loop is CASSIGSGLGAKNIQYF. The CDR3 nucleotides read TGTGCCAGTAGTATAGGGTCAGGGTTAGGGGCCAAAAACATTCAGTACTTC. This chain connects TRBV19 to TRBJ2-4; possibly TRBD1 for D (5 bases). Trimming left V 1 base short and J 1 base short, with 14 bases between. Germline V CDR1 and CDR2: LNHDA, SQIVND (reference sequence). There are 17 residues in the CDR3.

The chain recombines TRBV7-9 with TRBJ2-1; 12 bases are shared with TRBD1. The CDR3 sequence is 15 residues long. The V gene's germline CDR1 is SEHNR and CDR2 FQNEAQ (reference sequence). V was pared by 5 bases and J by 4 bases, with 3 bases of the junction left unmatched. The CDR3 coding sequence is TGTGCCAGCAGCCGGGGACAGGGGGCTTACAATGAGCAGTTCTTC. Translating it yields CASSRGQGAYNEQFF.

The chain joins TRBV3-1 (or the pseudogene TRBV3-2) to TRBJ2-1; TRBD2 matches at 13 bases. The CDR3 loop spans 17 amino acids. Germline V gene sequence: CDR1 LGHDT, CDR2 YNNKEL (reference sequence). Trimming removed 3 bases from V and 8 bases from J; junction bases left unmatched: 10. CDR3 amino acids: CASSHRTSGSFPHEQFF. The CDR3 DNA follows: TGTGCCAGCAGCCATCGGACTAGCGGGAGTTTCCCTCATGAGCAGTTCTTC.

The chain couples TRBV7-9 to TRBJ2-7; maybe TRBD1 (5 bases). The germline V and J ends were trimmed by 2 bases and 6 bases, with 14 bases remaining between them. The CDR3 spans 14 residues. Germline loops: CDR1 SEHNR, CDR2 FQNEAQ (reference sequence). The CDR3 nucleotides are TGTGCCAGCAGCTTAACAGGACAATCCGGCGAGCAGTACTTC. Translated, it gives CASSLTGQSGEQYF.

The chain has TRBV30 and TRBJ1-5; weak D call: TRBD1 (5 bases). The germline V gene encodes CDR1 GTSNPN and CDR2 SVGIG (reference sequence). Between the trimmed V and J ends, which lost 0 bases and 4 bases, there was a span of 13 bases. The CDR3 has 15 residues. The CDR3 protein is CAWSVLGLLNQPQHF. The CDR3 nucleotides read TGTGCCTGGAGTGTTCTGGGGCTCCTTAATCAGCCCCAGCATTTT.

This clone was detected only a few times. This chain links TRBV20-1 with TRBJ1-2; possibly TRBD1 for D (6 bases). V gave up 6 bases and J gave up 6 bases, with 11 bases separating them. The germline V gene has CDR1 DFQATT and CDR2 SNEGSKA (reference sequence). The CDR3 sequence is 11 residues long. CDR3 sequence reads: CSANREHGYTF. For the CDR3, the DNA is TGCAGTGCAAACAGGGAACATGGCTACACCTTC.